Described below is a single T cell receptor beta chain sequence and its context. Trimming took off 6 bases at V and 4 bases at J, with 15 bases between the two ends. Germline CDR1 is LNHNV and CDR2 is YYDKDF (reference sequence). This CDR3 contains 14 residues. CDR3-region Arm-PCR and iRepertoire HTBI primers produced the TCR beta libraries. In TCRdb, the multiplex PCR reads were re-called with MiXCR into one record per CDR3 protein. The table shows over 200,000 distinct CDR3 sequences, with around 20% occurring only once. The data were obtained in a study of regulatory T cells in long-lasting Graves disease. Stated time point: newly diagnosed GD, antithyroid drugs for less than 3 months. RNA isolated from PBMCs was used to make the TCR library.

This specimen consisted of peripheral blood mononuclear cells (PBMCs), obtained at new diagnosis, from a patient treated with antithyroid drugs. This sequence was found in a female donor with Graves disease. The J gene is TRBJ1-2, the V gene TRBV15; D gene uncertain. Here the CDR3 DNA reads TGTGCCACCAGAGGGTCACGGACTATCTATGGCTACACCTTC. This sequence encodes CATRGSRTIYGYTF.